A selection of T cell receptor beta chains follows, all from one sample in a study of blood T cell repertoires in COVID-19. Produced via immunoSEQ multiplex PCR; TCRdb's table is partial and in-frame only. In the table there are roughly 340,000 clones, roughly 86% of which are singletons. The sample taken for sequencing was PBMCs or T cells enriched from blood (not recorded which). These receptors were taken from a man aged 40-49 years in a cohort exposed to, infected with or recovered from COVID-19 (not recorded which). Each CDR3 is given with its conserved first and last residue. D genes are given only for firm matches. Size is omitted from some rows. Given values are once, few, many or a class for expanded clones.

abundance,v_gene,j_gene,d_gene,CDR3nt,CDR3aa
-,TRBV7-6,TRBJ2-5,-,TGTGCCAGCAGCTCTTCTTCCCAAGAGACCCAGTACTTC,CASSSSSQETQYF
-,TRBV3-1/TRBV3-2,TRBJ2-1,TRBD2,TGTGCCAGCAGCCCCCTAGCGGGAGGGCCGTACAATGAGCAGTTCTTC,CASSPLAGGPYNEQFF
-,TRBV7-3,TRBJ1-5,TRBD1,TGTGCCAGCAGCACCTGGGACAGGGAGCCCCAGCATTTT,CASSTWDREPQHF
-,TRBV5-1,TRBJ1-6,-,TGCGCCAGCACCGGGGGTAGGAATTCACCCCTCCACTTT,CASTGGRNSPLHF
few,TRBV6-1,TRBJ1-2,-,TGTGCCAGCAGTGAAGCTCCAGGGGAGGGCTATGGCTACACCTTC,CASSEAPGEGYGYTF
-,TRBV27,TRBJ2-7,-,TGTGCCAGCAGTTTTAGAGAAAACTACGAGCAGTACTTC,CASSFRENYEQYF
once,TRBV11-3,TRBJ2-1,TRBD2,TGTGCCAGCAGCCCAGGCGAATCACTAGCGGGAGGCGAGAATGAGCAGTTCTTC,CASSPGESLAGGENEQFF
once,TRBV6-6,TRBJ2-7,TRBD1,TGTGCCAGCAGTTACCGGGACAGGGCCTACGAGCAGTACTTC,CASSYRDRAYEQYF
-,TRBV7-9,TRBJ2-5,TRBD2,TGTGCCAGCAGCCGCACTAGCGGGAGTGGCGAGACCCAGTACTTC,CASSRTSGSGETQYF
-,TRBV6-4,TRBJ1-2,-,TGTGCCAGCAGTGCCACAGGGTCAGAGGGCTACACCTTC,CASSATGSEGYTF
-,TRBV30,TRBJ2-7,TRBD2,TGTGCCTGGAGCTCGGGACTAGGCACCTACGAGCAGTACTTC,CAWSSGLGTYEQYF
-,TRBV19,TRBJ1-1,TRBD1,TGTGCCAGTAGTAGCGACAGGGAGAACACTGAAGCTTTCTTT,CASSSDRENTEAFF
-,TRBV19,TRBJ2-1,-,TGTGCCAGTAGGATCGGTTACAATGAGCAGTTCTTC,CASRIGYNEQFF
-,TRBV20-1,TRBJ1-2,-,TGCAGCGGACAGTTTAACTATGGCTACACCTTC,CSGQFNYGYTF
-,TRBV5-1,TRBJ2-2,-,TGCGCCAGCAGCTTGATAGCGAAGAACACCGGGGAGCTGTTTTTT,CASSLIAKNTGELFF
-,TRBV5-6,TRBJ1-2,-,TGTGCCAGCAGCTTCGGTATCGAGTCAACTTATGGCTACACCTTC,CASSFGIESTYGYTF
-,TRBV5-1,TRBJ1-1,-,TGCGCCAGCAGCTTGGGACAGCAAAACACTGAAGCTTTCTTT,CASSLGQQNTEAFF
-,TRBV25-1,TRBJ1-2,-,TGTGCCAGCAGTGAAAATATAAGGGGCTATGGCTACACCTTC,CASSENIRGYGYTF
-,TRBV3-1/TRBV3-2,TRBJ2-7,TRBD2,TGTGCCAGCAGCCAGGTGGCGGGAGGTTCCTACGAGCAGTACTTC,CASSQVAGGSYEQYF
-,TRBV18,TRBJ1-4,-,TGTGCCAGCTCACCACGGGGCAGGGAAGGTGAAAAACTGTTTTTT,CASSPRGREGEKLFF
-,TRBV7-9,TRBJ2-6,TRBD1,TGTGCCAGCAGCCTCACCCCGGGACAGGCCTTCTCTGGGGCCAACGTCCTGACTTTC,CASSLTPGQAFSGANVLTF
-,TRBV27,TRBJ2-3,TRBD2,TGTGCCAGCAGTTCTCGCGGGAGGGCCCCTTTCACAGATACGCAGTATTTT,CASSSRGRAPFTDTQYF
-,TRBV27,TRBJ2-1,-,TGTGCCAGCGGAAGACAGGGCGGGGATGAGCAGTTCTTC,CASGRQGGDEQFF
-,TRBV5-1,TRBJ2-2,-,TGCGCCAGCAGCTGGAGTGAGTCCGGGGAGCTGTTTTTT,CASSWSESGELFF
-,TRBV4-2,TRBJ1-1,TRBD1,TGTGCCAGCAGCCAACCAGGGGGTATGAACACTGAAGCTTTCTTT,CASSQPGGMNTEAFF
-,TRBV5-4,TRBJ1-6,TRBD1,TGTGCCAGCAGCTTGACGGGACAGGGGAATTCACCCCTCCACTTT,CASSLTGQGNSPLHF
-,TRBV4-1,TRBJ2-1,TRBD2,TGCGCCAGCAGCCAATCGGGTAGCGGGGACAATGAGCAGTTCTTC,CASSQSGSGDNEQFF
-,TRBV3-1/TRBV3-2,TRBJ1-6,TRBD1,TGTGCCAGCAGCCCCGGGACAGGGGGCTTGAGATCACCCCTCCACTTT,CASSPGTGGLRSPLHF
-,TRBV5-1,TRBJ2-3,TRBD1,TGCGCCAGCAGCTTACAGGGGGCCGGCACAGATACGCAGTATTTT,CASSLQGAGTDTQYF
-,TRBV9,TRBJ1-4,-,TGTGCCAGCAGCCCCTCGGCTGCGGGAGAAAAACTGTTTTTT,CASSPSAAGEKLFF
-,TRBV4-2,TRBJ1-3,TRBD1,TGTGCCAGCAGCCAACTGACAGGGACTGGAAACACCATATATTTT,CASSQLTGTGNTIYF
-,TRBV3-1/TRBV3-2,TRBJ2-3,-,TGTGCCAGCAGGCTGCTTAGTGTCCCAGATACGCAGTATTTT,CASRLLSVPDTQYF
-,TRBV11-2,TRBJ1-1,TRBD1,TGTGCCAGCAGGCGACAGGGAGCTGAAGCTTTCTTT,CASRRQGAEAFF
-,TRBV9,TRBJ2-1,-,TGTGCCAGCAGCCAGAACAACAATGAGCAGTTCTTC,CASSQNNNEQFF
-,TRBV3-1/TRBV3-2,TRBJ1-6,TRBD1,TGTGCCAGCAGCTACCGGGACAGGGTATCTTCACCCCTCCACTTT,CASSYRDRVSSPLHF
-,TRBV28,TRBJ2-3,-,TGTGCCAGCAGTTGGCCCACAGATACGCAGTATTTT,CASSWPTDTQYF
-,TRBV18,TRBJ2-2,TRBD2,TGTGCCAGCTCACCTGGAGTAGCGGGCTTGGTAGGGGAGCTGTTTTTT,CASSPGVAGLVGELFF
-,TRBV27,TRBJ2-6,-,TGTGCCAGCAGGCAAGCGGGCGCCGGGGCCAACGTCCTGACTTTC,CASRQAGAGANVLTF
-,TRBV6-5,TRBJ2-2,-,TGTGCCAGCAGTCTCCAGGGGCTCACCGGGGAGCTGTTTTTT,CASSLQGLTGELFF
-,TRBV28,TRBJ2-5,TRBD2,TGTGCCAGCACCCGGGGACTAGCGGAGGGGGAGGAGACCCAGTACTTC,CASTRGLAEGEETQYF
-,TRBV27,TRBJ2-7,-,TGTGCCAGCAGTTCCTCAGGGTGGGAGTACTTC,CASSSSGWEYF
-,TRBV2,TRBJ1-1,-,TGTGCCAGCAGTGATGATCACGGGGGGAACACTGAAGCTTTCTTT,CASSDDHGGNTEAFF
-,TRBV3-1/TRBV3-2,TRBJ2-2,TRBD1,TGTGCCAGCAGCCGAAAGGGACAGACTGCCACCGGGGAGCTGTTTTTT,CASSRKGQTATGELFF
-,TRBV2,TRBJ2-7,-,TGTGCCAGCAGTGATGACAGATACGAGCAGTACTTC,CASSDDRYEQYF
-,TRBV27,TRBJ2-2,-,TGTGCCAGCAGCAAGGAGGACTACACCGGGGAGCTGTTTTTT,CASSKEDYTGELFF
-,TRBV30,TRBJ2-7,TRBD2,TGTGCCTGGGGACTAGCGGGAGGAAACTACGAGCAGTACTTC,CAWGLAGGNYEQYF
-,TRBV19,TRBJ1-4,-,TGTGCCAGTAGTATCGGAGGGAAGCCTAATGAAAAACTGTTTTTT,CASSIGGKPNEKLFF
-,TRBV5-4,TRBJ1-1,-,TGTGCCAGCAGCTTGGAACGGGACACTGAAGCTTTCTTT,CASSLERDTEAFF
-,TRBV19,TRBJ1-1,-,TGTGCCAGTACCCGTGGGGCCAACGACAGGTCCACTGAAGCTTTCTTT,CASTRGANDRSTEAFF
-,TRBV19,TRBJ1-5,TRBD1,TGTGCCAGTAGCCCCGGACAGGCCGGCAATCAGCCCCAGCATTTT,CASSPGQAGNQPQHF
-,TRBV9,TRBJ2-2,-,TGTGCCAGCAGCCAAGCTGGAGACTTTCGGACCGGGGAGCTGTTTTTT,CASSQAGDFRTGELFF
few,TRBV25-1,TRBJ2-2,-,TGTGCCATCGGGGACACAAACACCGGGGAGCTGTTTTTT,CAIGDTNTGELFF
-,TRBV19,TRBJ2-1,-,TGTGCCAGTAGACGAACTAGTTCCTCCTACAATGAGCAGTTCTTC,CASRRTSSSYNEQFF
-,TRBV5-1,TRBJ2-1,TRBD2,TGCGCCAGCAGCATGGGACTAGCGGGACCCCGGGAGGGGCAGTTCTTC,CASSMGLAGPREGQFF
-,TRBV30,TRBJ2-6,-,TGTGCCTGGATATCTGGGGCCAACGTCCTGACTTTC,CAWISGANVLTF
-,TRBV6-1,TRBJ1-1,TRBD1,TGTGCCAGCAGTCACCCGGGACAGGGGAACACTGAAGCTTTCTTT,CASSHPGQGNTEAFF
once,TRBV12-5,TRBJ2-5,-,TGTGCTAGTGGTTTGGGGGCCCAACGAACCCAGTACTTC,CASGLGAQRTQYF
-,TRBV5-1,TRBJ2-1,-,TGCGCCAGCAGTTTGCAAAAGGACATCTCGAGAAATGAGCAGTTCTTC,CASSLQKDISRNEQFF
few,TRBV5-1,TRBJ1-3,-,TGCGCCAGCAGCTCGTGGACAGTTAGCTCTGGAAACACCATATATTTT,CASSSWTVSSGNTIYF